The clone carrying this T cell receptor (beta chain) was picked up one time. The identical CDR3 is also encoded by other nucleotide sequences in the sample. CDR1 and CDR2 (germline): SEHNR, FQNEAQ (reference sequence). V was shortened by 1 base and J by 6 bases, with 7 bases between the two germline ends. The length of the CDR3 is 14 residues. This sample is drawn from a study of blood T cell repertoires in COVID-19. Assay: immunoSEQ multiplex PCR; the TCRdb copy retains only in-frame clones and omits some. The data hold approximately 350,000 clones, with roughly 90% observed a single time. This chain joins TRBV7-9 and TRBJ1-6, with a weak D call TRBD1 (5 bases). The receptor was derived from a man aged 35 to 55 with acute or convalescent COVID-19. Sample: peripheral blood. CDR3 bases: TGTGCCAGCAGCTTAGGGGGCCTTAATTCACCCCTCCACTTT. As protein: CASSLGGLNSPLHF.